The 27 T cell receptor beta chains presented below share a single source sample, sequenced in a study of T-cell reconstitution after alpha-beta-depleted transplantation in children (dated by TCRdb to about 2016). Library preparation employed PCR. TCRdb lists the instrument as Illumina HiSeq 2500. TCR libraries were prepared with molecular barcoding, using unique molecular identifiers to normalize TCRbeta repertoire quantification. TCRdb trimmed public reads at Q25 via fastp, called clones via MiXCR and kept in-frame beta chains. Under each unique CDR3 protein, matching rows form one entry showing the most common genes and DNA. Across this sample there are about 980,000 distinct CDR3 sequences, with 25% to 30% seen only once. The biggest ten clones account for around 30% of the sample. This specimen's treatment or condition label, per the study, means: allogeneic hematopoietic cell transplantation with graft depleted of TCRalphabeta T cells and CD19 B cells.

The input for sequencing was PBMCs, mostly from graft donor cells, taken 360 days after TCRalphabeta/CD19-depleted stem cell transplant. These receptors all stem from a boy in the first two years of life who had a stem cell transplant for SCID, so the T cells may come from the graft donor.

In this sample, this clonotype turned up a few times. The chain is built from TRBV10-2 and TRBJ1-6; D is possibly TRBD1 (6 bases). The CDR3 totals 14 residues. The V end was cut by 9 bases, the J end by 7 bases, with 16 bases between. CDR1 is WSHSY, CDR2 SAAADI, per germline. The CDR3 DNA sequence: TGCGCCAGTTGTTCCGGGACATCCAATTCACCCCTCCACTTT. It yields the protein CASCSGTSNSPLHF.

In DNA form, the CDR3 reads TGTGCCAGCAGTCCCGACAGTGGTTCCTACAATGAGCAGTTCTTC. Residues: CASSPDSGSYNEQFF. The V gene is TRBV12-3 or TRBV12-4, the J gene TRBJ2-1, with D possibly being TRBD1 (5 bases). V lost 5 bases, J lost 1 base, and 12 bases lay in between. The length of the CDR3 is 15 residues.

V and J are TRBV20-1 and TRBJ2-3; possibly TRBD2 for D (5 bases). The CDR3 covers 15 residues. Trimming took 4 bases from V and 0 from J, leaving 14 bases between them. Germline CDR1 reads DFQATT; CDR2 reads SNEGSKA (reference sequence). The CDR3 spells CSATGGLASTDTQYF. The CDR3, as DNA: TGCAGTGCTACGGGTGGGCTAGCTAGCACAGATACGCAGTATTTT.

The genes are TRBV29-1 and TRBJ2-7; D perhaps matches TRBD2 (5 bases). The CDR3 extends over 17 amino acids. The germline V gene encodes CDR1 SQVTM and CDR2 ANQGSEA. The V and J ends lost 3 bases and 3 bases respectively, with 24 bases between them. The CDR3 region has the DNA TGCAGCGTTGACCGACGTTGGGAAGGGAACGGGGTCTACGAGCAGTACTTC. It codes for CSVDRRWEGNGVYEQYF.

The chain links TRBV6-5 to TRBJ1-1; D gene unclear. This CDR3 region has 14 residues. The germline V gene has CDR1 MNHEY and CDR2 SVGAGI. V lost 1 base and J lost 3, with 9 bases in between. The CDR3 nucleotides are TGTGCCAGCAGTTACTACCCAGACCACACTGAAGCTTTCTTT. As protein: CASSYYPDHTEAFF.

The chain has TRBV14 and TRBJ1-1; D may be TRBD1 (6 bases). Germline V gene lookup returns CDR1 SGHDN and CDR2 FVKESK. Trimming took 0 bases from V and 6 from J, leaving 11 bases between them. The CDR3 has 14 residues. The CDR3 nucleotides read TGTGCCAGCAGCCAAGATCCAGGGGCGGCTGAAGCTTTCTTT. Encoded protein: CASSQDPGAAEAFF.

This clonotype has a handful of counts. This sequence joins TRBV29-1 and TRBJ2-3; D is possibly TRBD2 (5 bases). The CDR3 runs 12 residues. V was cut by 0 bases and J by 6 bases, with 7 bases left in between. The germline V gene has CDR1 SQVTM and CDR2 ANQGSEA. The CDR3 spells CSVEESGDTQYF. The CDR3 DNA reads as TGCAGCGTTGAAGAATCGGGGGATACGCAGTATTTT.

This clonotype came up once. The chain combines TRBV7-2 with TRBJ2-3, with TRBD2 matching over 11 bases. With 3 bases clipped from V and 7 bases from J, the junction kept 6 bases outside the gene matches. This CDR3 spans 15 amino acids. CDR1 is SGHTA, CDR2 FQGNSA, per germline. CDR3 residues: CASSFLAGGRYTQYF. Here the CDR3 DNA reads TGTGCCAGCAGCTTCTTAGCGGGGGGGCGGTATACGCAGTATTTT.

This clonotype has just a few counts. The chain has TRBV15 and TRBJ2-1; TRBD1 might be the D (6 bases). The CDR3 totals 17 residues. Germline CDR1 and CDR2: LNHNV and YYDKDF (reference sequence). The V end lost 0 bases, the J end lost 4 bases, and 16 bases lay between the germline ends. CDR3 sequence (DNA): TGTGCCACCAGCAGAGATCTTGGGGGCCCTACATACAATGAGCAGTTCTTC. Amino acids: CATSRDLGGPTYNEQFF. Drawing the rest from reference TRBV15 and TRBJ2-1, the complete variable domain is DAMVIQNPRYQVTQFGKPVTLSCSQTLNHNVMYWYQQKSSQAPKLLFHYYDKDFNNEADTPDNFQSRRPNTSFCFLDIRSPGLGDTAMYLCATSRDLGGPTYNEQFFGPGTRLTVL.

This clonotype was recorded many times. The rearrangement joins TRBV27 to TRBJ2-1, with D perhaps being TRBD1 or TRBD2 (5 bases each). The CDR3 spans 14 residues. Deletions cut 1 base from V and 8 bases from J, with 12 bases between. The germline V gene encodes CDR1 MNHEY and CDR2 SMNVEV (reference sequence). CDR3: CASSLLGDWDEQFF. The CDR3 DNA reads TGTGCCAGCAGTTTATTGGGGGATTGGGATGAGCAGTTCTTC.

This clonotype was recorded a few times. The chain links TRBV29-1 to TRBJ1-1; the D is unclear. The CDR3 is 14 residues long. The germline V gene encodes CDR1 SQVTM and CDR2 ANQGSEA. The V gene lost 7 bases and the J gene lost 6 bases, with 21 bases spanning the gap. The CDR3 DNA sequence: TGCAGCGCGGAACTAGGACCGGACGGACCTGAAGCTTTCTTT. Residues: CSAELGPDGPEAFF. The whole variable domain, remainder taken from reference TRBV29-1 and TRBJ1-1, is SAVISQKPSRDICQRGTSLTIQCQVDSQVTMMFWYRQQPGQSLTLIATANQGSEATYESGFVIDKFPISRPNLTFSTLTVSNMSPEDSSIYLCSAELGPDGPEAFFGQGTRLTVV.

This clonotype was recorded once. This sequence joins TRBV4-3 and TRBJ2-3, with 12 bases that match TRBD2. Germline V lookup: CDR1 LGHNA, CDR2 YSLEER. CDR3 length: 16 residues. The V segment lost 1 base and the J segment 9 bases; nucleotides outside the gene matches: 8. The CDR3 spells CASSQGLAGGQRTQYF. In DNA, the CDR3 is TGCGCCAGCAGCCAAGGCCTAGCGGGGGGGCAGAGGACGCAGTATTTT.

This clonotype was detected only a few times. This rearrangement joins TRBV5-1 to TRBJ2-7, with D perhaps assigned TRBD1 or TRBD2 (6 bases each). The V gene's germline CDR1 is SGHRS and CDR2 YFSETQ. The V gene lost 5 bases and the J gene lost 4 bases, with 13 bases spanning the gap. This CDR3 comprises 13 residues. Here the CDR3 reads CASSIGGGYEQYV. DNA of the CDR3: TGCGCCAGCAGTATCGGGGGCGGATACGAGCAGTACGTC.

The J gene is TRBJ2-3, the V gene TRBV5-1, with a tentative D call TRBD2 (5 bases). V lost 2 bases to trimming and J lost 5 bases, with 18 bases between them. This CDR3 has 16 amino acids. Germline V lookup: CDR1 SGHRS, CDR2 YFSETQ. The DNA for the CDR3 is TGCGCCAGCAGCTTTCCCCTCGGGGTAGCAGGAGATACGCAGTATTTT. Amino acids: CASSFPLGVAGDTQYF.

The chain uses TRBV7-9 and TRBJ2-7; 9 nucleotides match TRBD1. Trimming at V came to 4 bases and at J to 5 bases, leaving 12 bases not matched to a gene. CDR3 length: 16 amino acids. Per the germline V gene, CDR1 is SEHNR and CDR2 is FQNEAQ (reference sequence). CDR3 DNA: TGTGCCAGCAGCTACAGAACCGGGACAGGGATCCACGAGCAGTACTTC. It codes for CASSYRTGTGIHEQYF.

The CDR3 loop is CASSLGVRVVSGNIQYF. CDR3 coding DNA: TGTGCCAGCAGCTTAGGGGTGCGTGTGGTCTCGGGAAACATTCAGTACTTC. The chain is built from TRBV7-9 and TRBJ2-4; D is uncertain. The CDR3 runs 17 residues. The germline CDR1 and CDR2 sequences are SEHNR and FQNEAQ (reference sequence). Between the trimmed V and J ends, which lost 1 base and 6 bases, there was a span of 19 bases. The whole variable domain, filled in from reference TRBV7-9 and TRBJ2-4, reads DTGVSQNPRHKITKRGQNVTFRCDPISEHNRLYWYRQTLGQGPEFLTYFQNEAQLEKSRLLSDRFSAERPKGSFSTLEIQRTEQGDSAMYLCASSLGVRVVSGNIQYFGAGTRLSVL.

The chain uses TRBV20-1 and TRBJ2-5, with 9 bases fitting TRBD2. Germline-derived CDR1 and CDR2 are DFQATT and SNEGSKA (reference sequence). The J segment lost 5 bases and the V segment lost 4 bases, leaving 5 bases of the junction unmatched. The CDR3 is 13 amino acids. The CDR3 DNA is TGCAGTGCTACCGTAGCGGGGGCGGAGACCCAGTACTTC. Amino acid sequence: CSATVAGAETQYF.

The chain employs TRBV4-1 and TRBJ2-1; D not certain. Trimming cost V 1 base and J 7 bases, with 11 bases left between them. CDR1 and CDR2 from the germline V gene are MGHRA and YSYEKL. The CDR3 extends over 14 amino acids. CDR3 loop: CASSQVGQTNEQFF. In nucleotides, the CDR3 is TGCGCCAGCAGCCAAGTCGGGCAAACTAATGAGCAGTTCTTC.

This chain's CDR3 is CASSEARAEGTLNYGYTF. CDR3 coding DNA: TGTGCCAGCAGTGAAGCGCGGGCGGAGGGTACCCTTAACTATGGCTACACCTTC. The chain is built from TRBV2 and TRBJ1-2; D call uncertain. In germline, CDR1 is SNHLY, CDR2 FYNNEI. The CDR3 runs to 18 residues. V lost 0 bases and J lost 1, with 18 bases in between.

The rearrangement uses TRBV5-1 and TRBJ2-1, with a possible D match to TRBD2 (6 bases). Germline-derived CDR1 and CDR2 are SGHRS and YFSETQ. The CDR3 covers 15 residues. Trimming shortened V by 1 base and J by 3 bases, and 11 bases separated the two germline ends. In DNA form, the CDR3 reads TGCGCCAGCAGCTTGCCTAGCGATAACTACAATGAGCAGTTCTTC. Protein product: CASSLPSDNYNEQFF. The full variable domain, in which reference TRBV5-1 and TRBJ2-1 provide the parts outside the CDR3, is KAGVTQTPRYLIKTRGQQVTLSCSPISGHRSVSWYQQTPGQGLQFLFEYFSETQRNKGNFPGRFSGRQFSNSRSEMNVSTLELGDSALYLCASSLPSDNYNEQFFGPGTRLTVL.

The chain combines TRBV28 with TRBJ1-2, with unresolved D. V lost 1 base to trimming and J lost 1 base, with 16 bases between them. CDR1 is MDHEN, CDR2 SYDVKM, per germline. The length of the CDR3 is 17 residues. The CDR3 region is CASSLYRHGPVNYGYTF. The CDR3 coding sequence is TGTGCCAGCAGTTTATACCGACACGGCCCGGTTAACTATGGCTACACCTTC.

The V call is TRBV9, the J call TRBJ2-2; TRBD1 matches at 7 bases. Per the germline V gene, CDR1 is SGDLS and CDR2 is YYNGEE. Trimming removed 3 bases from V and 0 bases from J; junction bases left unmatched: 5. This CDR3 spans 16 amino acids. Here the CDR3 DNA reads TGTGCCAGCAGCGGACGGGACAGCACGAACACCGGGGAGCTGTTTTTT. Translation gives CASSGRDSTNTGELFF.

The sample holds many counts of this clonotype. This chain connects TRBV21-1 to TRBJ2-7. TRBV21-1 is a documented pseudogene. The CDR3 totals 12 residues. CDR3 in amino acids: CASSYDLYEQYF. CDR3 sequence (DNA): TGTGCCAGCAGTTACGACCTCTACGAGCAGTACTTC.

The chain joins TRBV5-1 to TRBJ1-1; D is perhaps TRBD1 (6 bases). The CDR3 extends over 11 amino acids. Per the germline V gene, CDR1 is SGHRS and CDR2 is YFSETQ. V lost 1 base and J 10 bases, leaving 8 bases between the germline ends. The DNA for the CDR3 is TGCGCCAGCAGCTTGCCCAGGGGAGCTTTCTTT. It codes for CASSLPRGAFF. Full variable domain (remainder filled in from reference TRBV5-1 and TRBJ1-1): KAGVTQTPRYLIKTRGQQVTLSCSPISGHRSVSWYQQTPGQGLQFLFEYFSETQRNKGNFPGRFSGRQFSNSRSEMNVSTLELGDSALYLCASSLPRGAFFGQGTRLTVV.

This clonotype was seen more than once but under ten times. The chain joins TRBV4-1 to TRBJ1-1; the match to TRBD1 covers 7 bases. V gave up 4 bases and J gave up 5 bases; unmatched junction bases: 16. The CDR3 runs to 17 residues. Germline V gene data show CDR1 as MGHRA and CDR2 as YSYEKL. CDR3 bases: TGCGCCAGCAGCCCCCATGGGGGCCCCGACAGGGCGACTGAAGCTTTCTTT. This codes for CASSPHGGPDRATEAFF.

The rearrangement links TRBV19 to TRBJ2-1; 13 bases agree with TRBD2. The CDR3 sequence is 17 residues long. Per germline, CDR1 LNHDA and CDR2 SQIVND (reference sequence). V dropped 1 base and J dropped 9; count of bases not matched to a gene: 9. The CDR3 reads CASSIVDTSGGAFEQFF. DNA of the CDR3: TGTGCCAGTAGTATAGTTGACACTAGCGGGGGGGCCTTTGAGCAGTTCTTC.

J is TRBJ2-7 and V is TRBV10-3; the match to TRBD2 covers 11 bases. The CDR3 is 16 residues long. Germline-derived CDR1 and CDR2 are ENHRY and SYGVKD. V lost 0 bases, J lost 6 bases, and 7 bases stayed unmatched. The CDR3 protein is CAISESIAGGPSEQYF. The CDR3 nucleotides are TGTGCCATCAGTGAGTCGATAGCGGGGGGGCCCTCCGAGCAGTACTTC.